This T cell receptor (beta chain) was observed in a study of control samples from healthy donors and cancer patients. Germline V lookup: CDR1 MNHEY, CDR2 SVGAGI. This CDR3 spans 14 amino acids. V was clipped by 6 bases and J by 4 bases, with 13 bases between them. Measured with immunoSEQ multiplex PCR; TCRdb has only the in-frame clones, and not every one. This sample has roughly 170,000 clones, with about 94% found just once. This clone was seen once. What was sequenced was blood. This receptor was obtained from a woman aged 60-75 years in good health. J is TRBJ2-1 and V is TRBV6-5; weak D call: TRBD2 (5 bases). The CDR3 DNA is TGTGCCAGCAGACCCAGGACTTTGTACAATGAGCAGTTCTTC. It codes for CASRPRTLYNEQFF.